A selection of T cell receptor beta chains follows, all from one sample in a study of PD-1 blockade in classical Hodgkin lymphoma. Data came from immunoSEQ multiplex PCR; TCRdb stores just in-frame clones and leaves some out. The sample carries roughly 34,000 clones, 85% to 95% recorded once. Sample: peripheral blood mononuclear cells (PBMCs). All receptors come from a human donor with classical Hodgkin lymphoma. Each CDR3 is given with its conserved first and last residue. Fields, in order: clone size, J gene, D gene, V gene, CDR3 protein, CDR3 DNA. D genes are given only for firm matches. Some rows mark clone size as missing; the rest say once, few, many or name a class of expanded clone.

>.|TRBJ2-5|.|TRBV5-1
CASSLAGRETQYF
TGCGCCAGCAGCTTGGCGGGCCGCGAGACCCAGTACTTC
>.|TRBJ2-7|.|TRBV5-1
CASSVRDGAYEQYF
TGCGCCAGCAGCGTCCGGGACGGGGCCTACGAGCAGTACTTC
>.|TRBJ1-1|.|TRBV2
CASSDFPSGAGNTEAFF
TGTGCCAGCAGTGATTTCCCTTCAGGGGCGGGGAACACTGAAGCTTTCTTT
>.|TRBJ1-4|.|TRBV7-8
CASSLRPGEEKLFF
TGTGCCAGCAGCTTACGCCCGGGAGAGGAAAAACTGTTTTTT
>.|TRBJ1-3|.|TRBV11-2
CASSLRWGLSGNTIYF
TGTGCCAGCAGCTTAAGGTGGGGACTCTCTGGAAACACCATATATTTT
>.|TRBJ1-4|TRBD1|TRBV7-2
CASSSAWLVGTGYEKLFF
TGTGCCAGCAGCTCAGCTTGGTTGGTGGGGACAGGATATGAAAAACTGTTTTTT
>.|TRBJ2-2|.|TRBV5-1
CASSLGTMNTGELFF
TGCGCCAGCAGCTTGGGGACCATGAACACCGGGGAGCTGTTTTTT
>.|TRBJ2-2|.|TRBV7-3
CASSQQGNTGELFF
TGTGCCAGCAGCCAACAGGGGAACACCGGGGAGCTGTTTTTT
>.|TRBJ2-1|.|TRBV7-6
CASSLNPSHEQFF
TGTGCCAGCAGCTTGAATCCGTCCCATGAGCAGTTCTTC
>.|TRBJ1-1|TRBD1|TRBV9
CASSPRTGLNTEAFF
TGTGCCAGCAGCCCGCGGACAGGGCTGAACACTGAAGCTTTCTTT
>.|TRBJ1-6|.|TRBV5-1
CASSPETLQSSLHF
TGCGCCAGCAGCCCCGAGACCCTCCAGTCATCTCTCCACTTT
>.|TRBJ2-2|.|TRBV4-1
CASSQEVTGELFF
TGCGCCAGCAGCCAAGAAGTCACCGGGGAGCTGTTTTTT
>once|TRBJ2-7|.|TRBV6-6
CASGIYEQYF
TGTGCCAGCGGGATTTACGAGCAGTACTTC
>.|TRBJ2-7|TRBD2|TRBV10-3
CAISDLTSGGSQGQYF
TGTGCCATCAGTGATCTGACTAGCGGGGGGAGTCAAGGACAGTACTTC
>.|TRBJ1-4|.|TRBV6-1
CASRRNRGEKLFF
TGTGCCAGCAGGCGGAACCGCGGGGAAAAACTGTTTTTT
>.|TRBJ1-3|.|TRBV5-6
CASSFTGKRDTIYF
TGTGCCAGCAGCTTTACAGGGAAACGCGACACCATATATTTT
>.|TRBJ1-1|.|TRBV7-9
CASSSNEGVNTEAFF
TGTGCCAGCAGCTCGAACGAGGGTGTGAACACTGAAGCTTTCTTT
>.|TRBJ2-6|TRBD1|TRBV19
CASRDRLYSGANVLTF
TGTGCCAGCAGGGACAGGCTATACTCTGGGGCCAACGTCCTGACTTTC
>once|TRBJ2-7|.|TRBV5-6
CASSLMAYEQYF
TGTGCCAGCAGCCTTATGGCCTACGAGCAGTACTTC
>.|TRBJ2-3|TRBD2|TRBV5-1
CASSLRSSGGHYVDTQYF
TGCGCCAGCAGCCTGCGGTCTAGCGGGGGTCATTACGTAGATACGCAGTATTTT
>.|TRBJ1-1|.|TRBV5-1
CASSLVPISTEAFF
TGCGCCAGCAGCTTGGTGCCGATTTCCACTGAAGCTTTCTTT
>.|TRBJ2-3|.|TRBV2
CASRSQDAYTDTQYF
TGTGCCAGCAGGTCACAGGACGCCTACACAGATACGCAGTATTTT
>.|TRBJ2-7|.|TRBV21-1
CASSFRQGTYEQYF
TGTGCCAGCAGCTTTCGACAGGGGACCTACGAGCAGTACTTC
>.|TRBJ2-3|TRBD1|TRBV18
CASSPGTGGTTDTQYF
TGTGCCAGCTCACCCGGGACAGGGGGGACCACAGATACGCAGTATTTT
>once|TRBJ2-1|TRBD1|TRBV4-1
CASSQPHRGQDYNEQFF
TGCGCCAGCAGCCAACCGCACAGGGGACAGGATTACAATGAGCAGTTCTTC
>.|TRBJ1-1|.|TRBV6-6
CASSYCSGNCEAFF
TGTGCCAGCAGTTACTGCTCAGGGAACTGTGAAGCTTTCTTT